Each of the 28 T cell receptor beta chains below was sequenced from the same sample in a study of cytomegalovirus exposure and HLA in healthy donors (dated by TCRdb to the late 2010s). The method behind the library was the immunoSEQ multiplex PCR assay. For the multiplex PCR, a mixture combining 60 forward primers for TCR Vbeta segments and 13 reverse primers for TCR Jbeta segments was used. Imported from immuneACCESS, the table was reduced by TCRdb to in-frame sequences with V and J called. These copies leave out some clones; in studies compared against another copy, an unresolved V gene accounts for under half, and the cause of the remainder is not known. The sample table holds 150,000 or so clones, of which 74% were seen once. The ten largest clones take up 2% to 2.5% of the sample. Sequencing was carried out using PBMCs. All receptors come from a man aged 25 to 40 in good health and CMV-seronegative.

This clone was observed a single time. This sequence joins TRBV5-6 and TRBJ1-6; 9 bases agree with TRBD1. Germline trimming cut 3 bases from V and 0 bases from J; bases unmatched to any gene: 7. The CDR3 consists of 18 residues. CDR1 and CDR2 (germline): SGHDT, YYEEEE. CDR3 residues: CASSSTGTGSSYNSPLHF. The DNA for the CDR3 is TGTGCCAGCAGCTCGACCGGGACAGGGAGCTCCTATAATTCACCCCTCCACTTT.

The V call is TRBV19, the J call TRBJ1-3, with 7 bases fitting TRBD1. V dropped 6 bases and J dropped 6; count of bases not matched to a gene: 11. Per the germline V gene, CDR1 is LNHDA and CDR2 is SQIVND (reference sequence). This CDR3 contains 15 residues. CDR3 in amino acids: CASRPTGVEKNTIYF. The CDR3 bases are TGTGCCAGTAGGCCAACAGGGGTGGAGAAAAACACCATATATTTT.

The chain links TRBV5-1 to TRBJ2-1; 12 bases match TRBD1. Trimming at V came to 0 bases and at J to 1 base, leaving 5 bases not matched to a gene. Per the germline V gene, CDR1 is SGHRS and CDR2 is YFSETQ. CDR3 length: 18 residues. This chain's CDR3 is CASSLDGTGGASYNEQFF. CDR3 DNA sequence: TGCGCCAGCAGCTTGGACGGGACAGGGGGCGCGTCCTACAATGAGCAGTTCTTC.

The chain is built from TRBV19 and TRBJ1-2; tentative D call: TRBD1 (5 bases). CDR1 and CDR2 (germline): LNHDA, SQIVND (reference sequence). CDR3 length: 14 residues. The V end was cut by 2 bases, the J end by 2 bases, with 9 bases between. Here the CDR3 DNA reads TGTGCCAGTAGTATAATCGACAGCAACTATGGCTACACCTTC. Protein product: CASSIIDSNYGYTF. Supplemented by reference TRBV19 and TRBJ1-2, the full variable domain reads DGGITQSPKYLFRKEGQNVTLSCEQNLNHDAMYWYRQDPGQGLRLIYYSQIVNDFQKGDIAEGYSVSREKKESFPLTVTSAQKNPTAFYLCASSIIDSNYGYTFGSGTRLTVV.

The chain is built from TRBV7-2 and TRBJ2-3, with 7 bases that match TRBD2. CDR3 length: 15 amino acids. J lost 3 bases, V lost 3 bases, and 6 bases had no gene match. The germline V gene has CDR1 SGHTA and CDR2 FQGNSA. The CDR3 DNA reads as TGTGCCAGCAGCTTCCGGATTAGCGGGACAGATACGCAGTATTTT. This sequence encodes CASSFRISGTDTQYF.

The genes are TRBV5-6 and TRBJ1-3, with D tentatively TRBD1 (5 bases). V dropped 1 base and J dropped 0 bases, with 8 bases sitting between them. The CDR3 sequence is 15 residues long. CDR1 SGHDT and CDR2 YYEEEE come from the germline V gene. The CDR3 is CASSLLQVSGNTIYF. The DNA for the CDR3 is TGTGCCAGCAGCTTGTTACAGGTCTCTGGAAACACCATATATTTT.

The chain has TRBV6-5 and TRBJ1-1; 8 nucleotides match TRBD1. The CDR3 spans 14 residues. Germline CDR1 reads MNHEY; CDR2 reads SVGAGI. With 5 bases clipped from V and 7 bases from J, the junction kept 9 bases outside the gene matches. CDR3 bases: TGTGCCAGCAGTGCACCAGGGGGCGCGGGTGAAGCTTTCTTT. The encoded protein is CASSAPGGAGEAFF.

This clone showed up just a few times. The germline gene is not matched at one end of the junction; a read error may be the cause. In DNA form, the CDR3 reads TGTGCCAGTAGTATCAGGCCAGGGGTCCAGCCCCAGAATTTT. It yields the protein CASSIRPGVQPQNF. V and J are TRBV19 and TRBJ1-5; a weak D match, TRBD1 (6 bases). Germline CDR1 reads LNHDA; CDR2 reads SQIVND (reference sequence). This CDR3 has 14 amino acids.

The V and J genes are TRBV7-6 and TRBJ2-5; 7 nucleotides match TRBD2. Germline loops: CDR1 SGHVS, CDR2 FNYEAQ. CDR3 length: 18 residues. V gave up 2 bases and J gave up 7 bases; unmatched junction bases: 19. The DNA of the CDR3 is TGTGCCAGCAGCTTATCTACAGCGGGACTACCGACCCAGTCGACCCAGTACTTC. Translating gives CASSLSTAGLPTQSTQYF.

V is TRBV19 and J is TRBJ1-5; TRBD1 is a possible D gene (6 bases). CDR1 is LNHDA and CDR2 is SQIVND in the germline V gene (reference sequence). V was cut by 0 bases and J by 0 bases, with 12 bases left in between. The CDR3 consists of 17 residues. DNA for the CDR3: TGTGCCAGTAGTATAGAACAGGGCCCCTATAGCAATCAGCCCCAGCATTTT. This gives the protein CASSIEQGPYSNQPQHF.

CDR3 in amino acids: CASSPAGGGVQETQYF. The CDR3 bases are TGTGCCAGCAGCCCAGCCGGCGGGGGGGTGCAAGAGACCCAGTACTTC. The rearrangement links TRBV5-4 to TRBJ2-5; 9 bases map to TRBD2. Trimming at V came to 4 bases and at J to 2 bases, leaving 9 bases not matched to a gene. The CDR3 runs 16 residues. In germline, CDR1 is SGHNT, CDR2 YYREEE (reference sequence).

In DNA, the CDR3 is TGTGCCAGCAGCCCCGACGTCCGCGGGGAGACCCAGTACTTC. The encoded protein is CASSPDVRGETQYF. The chain joins TRBV7-6 to TRBJ2-5, with TRBD2 as a possible D gene (5 bases). The CDR3 length is 14 residues. V shed 5 bases and J shed 5 bases, with 15 bases lying between them. The germline CDR1 and CDR2 sequences are SGHVS and FNYEAQ.

This rearrangement joins TRBV11-2 to TRBJ2-7, with TRBD1 matching 9 bases. Germline-derived CDR1 and CDR2 are SGHAT and FQNNGV. With V trimmed by 7 bases and J by 0 bases, 4 bases remained unmatched. This CDR3 spans 14 amino acids. The CDR3 coding sequence is TGTGCCAGCACCTGGGACAGGGACTCCTACGAGCAGTACTTC. As protein: CASTWDRDSYEQYF.

The rearrangement uses TRBV6-1 and TRBJ1-6, with D maybe TRBD1 (5 bases). CDR3 length equals 13 residues. CDR1 and CDR2 from the germline V gene are MNHNS and SASEGT. Between the trimmed V and J ends, which lost 3 bases and 9 bases, there was a span of 9 bases. The CDR3 nucleotides read TGTGCCAGCAGTGAGGATAGGGGTTCACCCCTCCACTTT. Its translation is CASSEDRGSPLHF.

The gene calls are TRBV19 and TRBJ2-3; 8 bases line up with TRBD2. Germline-derived CDR1 and CDR2 are LNHDA and SQIVND (reference sequence). This CDR3 spans 14 amino acids. The junction had 7 bases not matched to a gene; V was cut back by 6 bases and J by 5 bases. Written as DNA, the CDR3 is TGTGCCAGTAGGCCCGGGGGGGGGAGAGATACGCAGTATTTT. This codes for CASRPGGGRDTQYF.

The chain employs TRBV6-1 and TRBJ2-3, with 11 bases that match TRBD2. There are 15 residues in the CDR3. Germline assignment: CDR1 MNHNS and CDR2 SASEGT. V gave up 7 bases and J gave up 6 bases; unmatched junction bases: 9. The CDR3 nucleotides are TGTGCCAGCATGGAGGGACTAGCGGACTGGGATACGCAGTATTTT. Its translation is CASMEGLADWDTQYF.

This sequence joins TRBV2 and TRBJ2-3; D perhaps matches TRBD1 (6 bases). The V gene's germline CDR1 is SNHLY and CDR2 FYNNEI. The CDR3 is 16 residues long. Trimming took off 7 bases at V and 8 bases at J, with 25 bases between the two ends. The CDR3 here is CASNGLGDTLDGTQYF. The DNA for the CDR3 is TGTGCCAGCAATGGTTTAGGGGACACCCTCGATGGTACGCAGTATTTT. The complete variable domain, with remaining parts taken from reference TRBV2 and TRBJ2-3, reads EPEVTQTPSHQVTQMGQEVILRCVPISNHLYFYWYRQILGQKVEFLVSFYNNEISEKSEIFDDQFSVERPDGSNFTLKIRSTKLEDSAMYFCASNGLGDTLDGTQYFGPGTRLTVL.

In DNA form, the CDR3 reads TGTGCCATCGCGGGACCCGGGGGCACAGATACGCAGTATTTT. It yields the protein CAIAGPGGTDTQYF. The chain combines TRBV19 with TRBJ2-3, with D possibly TRBD2 on 6 matching bases. The V gene lost 10 bases and the J gene lost 1 base, with 15 bases spanning the gap. The germline V gene encodes CDR1 LNHDA and CDR2 SQIVND (reference sequence). CDR3 size: 14 residues.

The V and J genes are TRBV10-3 and TRBJ2-3; 8 bases fit TRBD2. V was pared by 11 bases and J by 0 bases, with 10 bases of the junction left unmatched. Germline loops: CDR1 ENHRY, CDR2 SYGVKD. This CDR3 has 15 amino acids. The CDR3 sequence: CAVGGDAISTDTQYF. As DNA, the CDR3 is TGTGCCGTCGGGGGGGACGCCATTAGCACAGATACGCAGTATTTT.

V and J are TRBV7-2 and TRBJ2-3; the match to TRBD2 covers 8 bases. The germline CDR1 and CDR2 sequences are SGHTA and FQGNSA. There are 16 residues in the CDR3. J lost 2 bases, V lost 5 bases, and 9 bases had no gene match. The CDR3 protein is CASSATAGADTDTQYF. CDR3 DNA: TGTGCCAGCAGCGCCACAGCGGGAGCGGACACAGATACGCAGTATTTT.

V is TRBV7-9 and J is TRBJ1-1; 7 bases match TRBD1. V trimming: 5 bases; J trimming: 6 bases; junction bases outside the gene matches: 12. The CDR3 spans 15 residues. CDR1 and CDR2 from the germline V gene are SEHNR and FQNEAQ (reference sequence). Written as DNA, the CDR3 is TGTGCCAGCAGCCCCCCCACAGGGGCCGGCTCTGAAGCTTTCTTT. Protein sequence: CASSPPTGAGSEAFF.

The chain uses TRBV19 and TRBJ1-5; possible D gene TRBD1, 5 bases. Trimming removed 10 bases at V and 2 bases at J, with 15 bases between. In germline, CDR1 is LNHDA, CDR2 SQIVND (reference sequence). The CDR3 totals 14 residues. The CDR3 nucleotides are TGTGCCACAGGGCGCGGCTGGGGCAATCAGCCCCAGCATTTT. Translation gives CATGRGWGNQPQHF. The variable domain in full, with the rest retrieved from reference TRBV19 and TRBJ1-5, is DGGITQSPKYLFRKEGQNVTLSCEQNLNHDAMYWYRQDPGQGLRLIYYSQIVNDFQKGDIAEGYSVSREKKESFPLTVTSAQKNPTAFYLCATGRGWGNQPQHFGDGTRLSIL.

The chain is built from TRBV13 and TRBJ2-1, with no clear D. CDR3 length: 15 residues. The germline V gene encodes CDR1 PRHDT and CDR2 FYEKMQ (reference sequence). V lost 1 base and J 6 bases, leaving 13 bases between the germline ends. This CDR3 is CASSLVKGDPNEQFF. The CDR3 nucleotides are TGTGCCAGCAGCTTAGTCAAAGGAGACCCCAATGAGCAGTTCTTC.

In this sample, this clone turned up once. The rearrangement links TRBV14 to TRBJ2-5; TRBD1 matches 8 bases. V gave up 0 bases and J gave up 4 bases; unmatched junction bases: 1. CDR1 is SGHDN, CDR2 FVKESK, per germline. The CDR3 runs 14 residues. The CDR3 coding sequence is TGTGCCAGCAGCCAAGACCAGGGGGCAGAGACCCAGTACTTC. Residues: CASSQDQGAETQYF.

This clone has a single count. V is TRBV7-2 and J is TRBJ2-3; 9 bases agree with TRBD2. The CDR3 extends over 16 amino acids. The ends lost 0 bases at V and 6 bases at J; junction bases unmatched: 7. The germline V gene has CDR1 SGHTA and CDR2 FQGNSA. The chain's CDR3 is CASSLARASGVDTQYF. CDR3 coding DNA: TGTGCCAGCAGCTTAGCCCGGGCTAGCGGGGTCGATACGCAGTATTTT.

V is TRBV28 and J is TRBJ1-1; TRBD1 aligns across 8 bases. CDR3 size: 15 residues. With 5 bases clipped from V and 1 base from J, the junction kept 6 bases outside the gene matches. The germline gives CDR1 MDHEN, CDR2 SYDVKM. The CDR3 loop reads CASSRQGKGNTEAFF. The CDR3 DNA follows: TGTGCCAGCAGTCGACAGGGGAAAGGGAACACTGAAGCTTTCTTT.

The DNA for the CDR3 is TGTGCCAGCAGCCCCCGGGACAGGAGTTTCAGTGAAGCTTTCTTT. The encoded protein is CASSPRDRSFSEAFF. The genes are TRBV7-8 and TRBJ1-1; 8 nucleotides line up with TRBD1. With 5 bases clipped from V and 7 bases from J, the junction kept 12 bases outside the gene matches. In germline, CDR1 is SGHVS, CDR2 FQNEAQ. The CDR3 spans 15 residues.

This clone was picked up a small number of times. CDR3 in DNA: TGTGCCAGTAGTTCCTCGGTAGCGGGGGCCAACGTCCTGACTTTC. It is translated as CASSSSVAGANVLTF. V gene TRBV19 combines with J gene TRBJ2-6; a weak D match, TRBD2 (5 bases). Per germline, CDR1 LNHDA and CDR2 SQIVND (reference sequence). Trimming left V 5 bases short and J 4 bases short, with 12 bases between. The CDR3 spans 15 residues.